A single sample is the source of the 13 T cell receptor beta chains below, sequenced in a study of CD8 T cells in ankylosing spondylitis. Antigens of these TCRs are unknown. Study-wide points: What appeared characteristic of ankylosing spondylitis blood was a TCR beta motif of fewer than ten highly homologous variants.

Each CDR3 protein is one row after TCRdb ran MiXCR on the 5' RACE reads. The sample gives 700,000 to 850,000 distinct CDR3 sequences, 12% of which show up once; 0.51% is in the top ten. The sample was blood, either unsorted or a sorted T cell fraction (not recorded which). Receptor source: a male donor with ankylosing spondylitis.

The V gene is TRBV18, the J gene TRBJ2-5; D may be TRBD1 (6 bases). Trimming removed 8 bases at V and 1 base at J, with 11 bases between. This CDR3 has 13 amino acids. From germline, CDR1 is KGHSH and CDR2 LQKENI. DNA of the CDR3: TGTGCCAGCACCGGACAGCGCCAAGAGACCCAGTACTTC. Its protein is CASTGQRQETQYF.

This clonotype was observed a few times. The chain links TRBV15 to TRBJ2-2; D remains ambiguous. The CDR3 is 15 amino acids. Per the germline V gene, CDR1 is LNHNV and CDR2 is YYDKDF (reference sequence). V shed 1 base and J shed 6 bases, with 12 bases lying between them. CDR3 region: CATSRGGIPPGELFF. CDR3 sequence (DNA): TGTGCCACCAGCAGAGGAGGAATCCCCCCCGGGGAGCTGTTTTTT.

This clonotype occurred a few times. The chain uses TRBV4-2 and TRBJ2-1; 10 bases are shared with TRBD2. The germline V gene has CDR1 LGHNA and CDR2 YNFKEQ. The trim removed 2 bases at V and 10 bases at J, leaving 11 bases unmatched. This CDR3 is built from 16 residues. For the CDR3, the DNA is TGTGCCAGCAGCCAAATTAGCGGGAGGCATGATGGGGAGCAGTTCTTC. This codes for CASSQISGRHDGEQFF.

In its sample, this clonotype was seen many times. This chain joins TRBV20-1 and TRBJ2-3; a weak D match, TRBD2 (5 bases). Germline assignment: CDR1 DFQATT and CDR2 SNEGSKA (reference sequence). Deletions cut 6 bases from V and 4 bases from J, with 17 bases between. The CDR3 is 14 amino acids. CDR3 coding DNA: TGCAGTGCCCGGACTGGAACAACCGCAGATACGCAGTATTTT. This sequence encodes CSARTGTTADTQYF.

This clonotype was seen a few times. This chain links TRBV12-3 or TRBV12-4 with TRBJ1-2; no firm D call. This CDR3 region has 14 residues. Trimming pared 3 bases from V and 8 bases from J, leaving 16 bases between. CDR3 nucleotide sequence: TGTGCCAGCAGTTTCCTGCGAGGGTTGGGGGGCTACACCTTC. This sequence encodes CASSFLRGLGGYTF.

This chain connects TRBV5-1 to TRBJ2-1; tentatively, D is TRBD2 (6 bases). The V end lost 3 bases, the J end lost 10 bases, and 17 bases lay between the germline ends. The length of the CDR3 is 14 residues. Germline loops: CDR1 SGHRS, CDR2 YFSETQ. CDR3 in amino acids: CASSSGTAGLEQFF. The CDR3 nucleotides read TGCGCCAGCAGCTCTGGTACAGCGGGCCTAGAGCAGTTCTTC.

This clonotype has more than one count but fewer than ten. The DNA of the CDR3 is TGCGCCAGCAGCCAAGACCCCAGACTAGGAGAGGTCACAGATACGCAGTATTTT. Translation gives CASSQDPRLGEVTDTQYF. The gene calls are TRBV4-3 and TRBJ2-3; possibly TRBD2 for D (6 bases). The CDR3 totals 18 residues. The V end was cut by 0 bases, the J end by 2 bases, with 18 bases between. CDR1 is LGHNA, CDR2 YSLEER, per germline.

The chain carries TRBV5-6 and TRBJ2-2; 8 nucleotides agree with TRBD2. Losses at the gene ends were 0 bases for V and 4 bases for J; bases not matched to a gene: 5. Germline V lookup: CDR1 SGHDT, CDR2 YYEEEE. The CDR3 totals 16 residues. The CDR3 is CASSLGLAISTGELFF. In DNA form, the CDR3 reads TGTGCCAGCAGCTTGGGACTAGCGATTTCCACCGGGGAGCTGTTTTTT.

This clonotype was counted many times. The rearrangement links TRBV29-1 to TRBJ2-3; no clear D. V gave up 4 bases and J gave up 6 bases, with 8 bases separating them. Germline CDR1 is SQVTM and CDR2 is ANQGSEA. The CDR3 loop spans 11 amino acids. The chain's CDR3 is CSVAHLDTQYF. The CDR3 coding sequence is TGCAGCGTTGCCCACCTGGATACGCAGTATTTT.

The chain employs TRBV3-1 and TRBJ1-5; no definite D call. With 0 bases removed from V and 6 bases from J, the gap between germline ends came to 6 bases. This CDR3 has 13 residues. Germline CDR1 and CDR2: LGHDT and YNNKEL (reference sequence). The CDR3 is CASSQDSVQPQHF. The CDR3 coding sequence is TGTGCCAGCAGCCAAGATTCTGTTCAGCCCCAGCATTTT.

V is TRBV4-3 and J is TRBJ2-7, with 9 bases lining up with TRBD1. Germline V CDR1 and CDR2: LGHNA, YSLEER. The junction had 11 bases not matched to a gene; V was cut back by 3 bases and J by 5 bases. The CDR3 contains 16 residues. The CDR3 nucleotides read TGCGCCAGCAGCCAGTATCCGGGGACAGGGTCCCACGAGCAGTACTTC. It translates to CASSQYPGTGSHEQYF.

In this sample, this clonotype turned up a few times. The DNA of the CDR3 is TGCAGTGCTAGGAGAGACAGCCTGGAAGCTTTCTTT. This codes for CSARRDSLEAFF. The chain joins TRBV20-1 to TRBJ1-1; D perhaps matches TRBD1 (5 bases). V dropped 3 bases and J dropped 8 bases, with 13 bases sitting between them. CDR1 and CDR2 (germline): DFQATT, SNEGSKA (reference sequence). CDR3 length: 12 residues.

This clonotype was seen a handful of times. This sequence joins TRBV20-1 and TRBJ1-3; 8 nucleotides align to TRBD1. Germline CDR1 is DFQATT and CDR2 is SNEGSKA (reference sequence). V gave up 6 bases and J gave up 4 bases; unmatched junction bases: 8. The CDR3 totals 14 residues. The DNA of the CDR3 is TGCAGTGCCCTACTTCGGGACAGGGGAAACACCATATATTTT. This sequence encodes CSALLRDRGNTIYF.